The 30 T cell receptor beta chains given below trace back to one sample, sequenced in a study of control samples from healthy donors and cancer patients. Measured with immunoSEQ multiplex PCR; TCRdb has only the in-frame clones, and not every one. The sample records roughly 120,000 clones, 90% to 95% being singletons. Specimen: blood. Receptors were obtained from a young woman in good health.

This clone was found a few times. The genes are TRBV19 and TRBJ2-7, with 7 nucleotides matching TRBD2. This CDR3 is built from 14 residues. CDR1 is LNHDA, CDR2 SQIVND, per germline (reference sequence). With 4 bases clipped from V and 3 bases from J, the junction kept 6 bases outside the gene matches. The CDR3 loop reads CASSSGPGGYEQYF. The CDR3 bases are TGTGCCAGTAGTAGTGGCCCGGGGGGCTACGAGCAGTACTTC.

The V gene is TRBV28, the J gene TRBJ2-7; D is uncertain. Trimming cost V 2 bases and J 1 base, with 3 bases left between them. This CDR3 is 12 amino acids long. CDR1 and CDR2 (germline): MDHEN, SYDVKM. Here the CDR3 reads CASSLVSYEQYF. The CDR3 DNA reads TGTGCCAGCAGTTTAGTGTCCTACGAGCAGTACTTC.

The chain uses TRBV28 and TRBJ1-2, with TRBD1 identical over 12 bases. Germline CDR1 is MDHEN and CDR2 is SYDVKM. J lost 4 bases, V lost 5 bases, and 8 bases had no gene match. The CDR3 extends over 16 amino acids. CDR3 region: CASSRGTGGIPYGYTF. In nucleotides, the CDR3 is TGTGCCAGCAGTCGAGGGACAGGGGGCATACCCTATGGCTACACCTTC.

The chain recombines TRBV27 with TRBJ1-6, with 7 positions matching TRBD1. The J segment lost 7 bases and the V segment lost 4 bases, leaving 7 bases of the junction unmatched. Germline loops: CDR1 MNHEY, CDR2 SMNVEV (reference sequence). This CDR3 spans 15 amino acids. DNA for the CDR3: TGTGCCAGCAGTTCGGACAGGATCCCCAATTCACCCCTCCACTTT. Amino acid sequence: CASSSDRIPNSPLHF.

The chain joins TRBV19 to TRBJ1-2; D is possibly TRBD1 (6 bases). The V end lost 5 bases, the J end lost 4 bases, and 14 bases lay between the germline ends. The CDR3 covers 14 residues. Germline CDR1 LNHDA, CDR2 SQIVND (reference sequence). The CDR3 loop is CASSPQTGIYGYTF. CDR3 nucleotides: TGTGCCAGTAGTCCCCAGACAGGAATCTATGGCTACACCTTC.

Regarding this clone: The same CDR3 can be traced to other DNA sequences in this sample. J is TRBJ1-1 and V is TRBV21-1; TRBD1 is the table's D call, not checked against the DNA. TRBV21-1 constitutes a pseudogene. The CDR3 length is 17 residues. CDR3 sequence (DNA): TGTGCCAGCAGCGCGCACCCGGGACAGGGCAGGAACACTGAAGCTTTCTTT. It translates to CASSAHPGQGRNTEAFF.

The chain recombines TRBV5-1 with TRBJ2-7; a weak D match, TRBD1 (6 bases). Germline-derived CDR1 and CDR2 are SGHRS and YFSETQ. V shed 0 bases and J shed 4 bases, with 11 bases lying between them. CDR3 length: 14 amino acids. As DNA, the CDR3 is TGCGCCAGCAGCTTGGCCCAGGGGTTTTACGAGCAGTACTTC. This codes for CASSLAQGFYEQYF.

In nucleotides, the CDR3 is TGTGCCAGCAGCTTAAATAGGGGGGATACGCAGTATTTT. This sequence encodes CASSLNRGDTQYF. The chain links TRBV7-3 to TRBJ2-3; a possible D gene is TRBD1 (6 bases). Between the trimmed V and J ends, which lost 1 base and 6 bases, there was a span of 8 bases. The CDR3 covers 13 residues. The germline V gene encodes CDR1 SGHTA and CDR2 FQGTGA. Drawing the rest from reference TRBV7-3 and TRBJ2-3, the complete variable domain is GAGVSQTPSNKVTEKGKYVELRCDPISGHTALYWYRQSLGQGPEFLIYFQGTGAADDSGLPNDRFFAVRPEGSVSTLKIQRTERGDSAVYLCASSLNRGDTQYFGPGTRLTVL.

The CDR3 DNA sequence: TGTGCCAGCAGCCCTTCTCTAGCGGCCCATGGAAATACGCAGTATTTT. It specifies CASSPSLAAHGNTQYF. The chain carries TRBV7-2 and TRBJ2-3, with 7 bases that match TRBD2. V gave up 5 bases and J gave up 7 bases; unmatched junction bases: 15. The length of the CDR3 is 16 residues. Germline-derived CDR1 and CDR2 are SGHTA and FQGNSA.

The chain carries TRBV19 and TRBJ1-2; a possible D gene is TRBD1 (5 bases). The length of the CDR3 is 14 residues. V dropped 3 bases and J dropped 6 bases, with 14 bases sitting between them. Germline lookup yields CDR1 LNHDA and CDR2 SQIVND (reference sequence). This chain's CDR3 is CASSMVGGINGYTF. The DNA of the CDR3 is TGTGCCAGTAGTATGGTTGGGGGAATTAATGGCTACACCTTC.

This clone was recorded only once. The chain recombines TRBV5-1 with TRBJ1-6; D is uncertain. Germline V lookup: CDR1 SGHRS, CDR2 YFSETQ. This CDR3 contains 18 residues. Trimming stripped 1 base from V and 7 bases from J, with 21 bases between. The DNA of the CDR3 is TGCGCCAGCAGCTTGCTCCCTTTGACATCCTTGGGGAATTCACCCCTCCACTTT. Protein product: CASSLLPLTSLGNSPLHF.

The chain carries TRBV28 and TRBJ1-3; 8 bases fit TRBD1. The CDR3 loop spans 18 amino acids. CDR1 and CDR2 from the germline V gene are MDHEN and SYDVKM. The V segment lost 5 bases and the J segment 0 bases; nucleotides outside the gene matches: 12. CDR3 DNA: TGTGCCAGCAGTCCTCAGGACAGGGAGGACCCCTCTGGAAACACCATATATTTT. The encoded protein is CASSPQDREDPSGNTIYF. Full variable domain (outside the CDR3, taken from reference TRBV28 and TRBJ1-3): DVKVTQSSRYLVKRTGEKVFLECVQDMDHENMFWYRQDPGLGLRLIYFSYDVKMKEKGDIPEGYSVSREKKERFSLILESASTNQTSMYLCASSPQDREDPSGNTIYFGEGSWLTVV.

V and J are TRBV5-6 and TRBJ2-5; a weak D match, TRBD2 (7 bases). CDR3 length: 15 amino acids. CDR1 SGHDT and CDR2 YYEEEE come from the germline V gene. V lost 0 bases, J lost 4 bases, and 13 bases lay in between. CDR3 nucleotide sequence: TGTGCCAGCAGCTTGGTTTCGGGGGGCCTAGAGACCCAGTACTTC. Translation: CASSLVSGGLETQYF.

The chain recombines TRBV6-5 with TRBJ1-5, with D possibly TRBD1 on 5 matching bases. Per the germline V gene, CDR1 is MNHEY and CDR2 is SVGAGI. CDR3 length equals 15 residues. Trimming stripped 7 bases from V and 5 bases from J, with 18 bases between. The chain's CDR3 is CASINEGYGYQPQHF. The DNA for the CDR3 is TGTGCCAGCATTAACGAGGGGTACGGATATCAGCCCCAGCATTTT.

This clone was found once. This chain links TRBV24-1 with TRBJ1-2, with 7 bases aligning to TRBD1. The CDR3 spans 13 residues. V shed 7 bases, J shed 3 bases, and the junction held 4 bases outside the gene matches. Germline assignment: CDR1 KGHDR and CDR2 SFDVKD. The CDR3 coding sequence is TGTGCCACCAGCAGGGGGGGGGACTATGGCTACACCTTC. Its protein product is CATSRGGDYGYTF.

The rearrangement joins TRBV4-2 to TRBJ2-5; 14 bases are shared with TRBD2. The CDR3 runs to 16 residues. Trimming removed 3 bases from V and 1 base from J; junction bases left unmatched: 1. Germline CDR1 reads LGHNA; CDR2 reads YNFKEQ. The CDR3 sequence: CASSQTSGGAQETQYF. CDR3 nucleotides: TGTGCCAGCAGCCAGACTAGCGGGGGGGCCCAAGAGACCCAGTACTTC.

The CDR3 here is CASSRDRGWGYTF. The CDR3, as DNA: TGTGCCAGCAGCCGGGACAGGGGATGGGGCTACACCTTC. The V gene is TRBV6-5, the J gene TRBJ1-2; 10 bases align to TRBD1. V lost 6 bases to trimming and J lost 8 bases; unmatched junction nucleotides: 6. Germline values: CDR1 MNHEY, CDR2 SVGAGI. This CDR3 region has 13 residues.

The chain combines TRBV6-2 or TRBV6-3 with TRBJ2-4, with D possibly being TRBD1 (6 bases). Trimming shortened V by 2 bases and J by 0 bases, and 17 bases separated the two germline ends. Germline V gives CDR1 MNHEY, CDR2 SVGEGT. The CDR3 runs 18 residues. The CDR3 protein is CASSYAPQGILAKNIQYF. The DNA for the CDR3 is TGTGCCAGCAGTTACGCACCCCAGGGGATACTAGCCAAAAACATTCAGTACTTC.

This chain connects TRBV19 to TRBJ2-7, with 10 bases aligning to TRBD1. After removal of 6 bases from V and 5 bases from J, the junction contained 10 bases not matched to a gene. CDR1 and CDR2 (germline): LNHDA, SQIVND (reference sequence). The CDR3 length is 15 residues. CDR3 sequence: CASSSHRDRGNEQYF. The CDR3 region has the DNA TGTGCCAGTAGCTCCCACCGGGACAGGGGCAACGAGCAGTACTTC.

The chain recombines TRBV11-2 with TRBJ1-4; possibly TRBD1 for D (6 bases). The germline V and J ends were trimmed by 2 bases and 7 bases, with 11 bases remaining between them. CDR1 and CDR2 (germline): SGHAT, FQNNGV. The length of the CDR3 is 14 residues. The CDR3 DNA is TGTGCCAGCAGCTTAAACAGGGTTCGTGAAAAACTGTTTTTT. Translating it yields CASSLNRVREKLFF.

This clone was seen just once. The chain combines TRBV6-1 with TRBJ1-1; a possible D gene is TRBD1 (5 bases). Germline CDR1 and CDR2: MNHNS and SASEGT. The CDR3 has 16 residues. Trimming left V 3 bases short and J 1 base short, with 15 bases between. CDR3 amino acids: CASSEWGVPSNTEAFF. CDR3 nucleotides: TGTGCCAGCAGTGAGTGGGGGGTGCCCTCGAACACTGAAGCTTTCTTT.

The rearrangement uses TRBV13 and TRBJ2-7; TRBD1 matches 8 bases. Trimming at V came to 4 bases and at J to 4 bases, leaving 9 bases not matched to a gene. The CDR3 length is 15 residues. Germline lookup yields CDR1 PRHDT and CDR2 FYEKMQ (reference sequence). CDR3 DNA: TGTGCCAGCAGCTCTAAGGGACAGGCCCAATACGAGCAGTACTTC. Its protein product is CASSSKGQAQYEQYF.

The genes are TRBV15 and TRBJ2-1; D not certain. V was cut by 5 bases and J by 5 bases, with 7 bases left in between. Germline V gene data show CDR1 as LNHNV and CDR2 as YYDKDF (reference sequence). CDR3 length equals 12 residues. The CDR3 DNA reads TGTGCCACCAGCGGGATCGACAATGAGCAGTTCTTC. The encoded protein is CATSGIDNEQFF.

V is TRBV5-4 and J is TRBJ2-5; TRBD2 matches 10 bases. The germline CDR1 and CDR2 sequences are SGHNT and YYREEE (reference sequence). The length of the CDR3 is 14 residues. V was pared by 9 bases and J by 1 base, with 6 bases of the junction left unmatched. The CDR3 spells CATFVAGGQETQYF. The CDR3 bases are TGTGCCACCTTTGTAGCGGGGGGCCAAGAGACCCAGTACTTC.

This clone is a singleton in its sample. The chain joins TRBV30 to TRBJ2-5; TRBD2 matches at 8 bases. The CDR3 loop spans 14 amino acids. CDR1 is GTSNPN and CDR2 is SVGIG in the germline V gene (reference sequence). The junction had 6 bases not matched to a gene; V was cut back by 2 bases and J by 4 bases. CDR3 region: CAWSRGGGGETQYF. The CDR3 DNA is TGTGCCTGGAGTCGGGGGGGCGGGGGAGAGACCCAGTACTTC.

The chain has TRBV5-4 and TRBJ2-3; a possible D gene is TRBD2 (7 bases). CDR3 length equals 17 residues. Trimming took off 0 bases at V and 4 bases at J, with 18 bases between the two ends. Germline V lookup: CDR1 SGHNT, CDR2 YYREEE (reference sequence). The DNA of the CDR3 is TGTGCCAGCAGCTTGGGGAACGGGGGGCTTCTGTCAGATACGCAGTATTTT. Residues: CASSLGNGGLLSDTQYF.

This clone came up once. The V gene is TRBV11-2, the J gene TRBJ2-3; D remains ambiguous. Germline CDR1 and CDR2: SGHAT and FQNNGV. The CDR3 spans 11 residues. Deletions cut 5 bases from V and 3 bases from J, with 3 bases between. In nucleotides, the CDR3 is TGTGCCAGCAGCGAAACAGATACGCAGTATTTT. Its protein is CASSETDTQYF.

The chain combines TRBV6-5 with TRBJ2-2; the D gene is possibly TRBD2 (6 bases). The length of the CDR3 is 15 residues. The V and J ends lost 7 bases and 0 bases respectively, with 12 bases between them. CDR1 is MNHEY, CDR2 SVGAGI, per germline. The CDR3 here is CASIPGLPNTGELFF. For the CDR3, the DNA is TGTGCCAGCATCCCGGGACTTCCGAACACCGGGGAGCTGTTTTTT.

The chain recombines TRBV6-5 with TRBJ1-6, with 10 bases that match TRBD1. This CDR3 is built from 15 residues. Germline V CDR1 and CDR2: MNHEY, SVGAGI. J gave up 6 bases and V 6 bases, and 5 bases lay outside the gene matches. Here the CDR3 DNA reads TGTGCCAGCAGAATGACAGGGGGCGGTAATTCACCCCTCCACTTT. It codes for CASRMTGGGNSPLHF.

J is TRBJ2-1 and V is TRBV11-3; 12 positions match TRBD2. V shed 2 bases, J shed 6 bases, and the junction held 8 bases outside the gene matches. CDR3 length equals 17 residues. Germline V CDR1 and CDR2: SGHNT, YENEEA. CDR3 residues: CASSLWGLTSGSNEQFF. CDR3 DNA sequence: TGTGCCAGCAGCTTATGGGGCCTGACTAGCGGGAGCAATGAGCAGTTCTTC.